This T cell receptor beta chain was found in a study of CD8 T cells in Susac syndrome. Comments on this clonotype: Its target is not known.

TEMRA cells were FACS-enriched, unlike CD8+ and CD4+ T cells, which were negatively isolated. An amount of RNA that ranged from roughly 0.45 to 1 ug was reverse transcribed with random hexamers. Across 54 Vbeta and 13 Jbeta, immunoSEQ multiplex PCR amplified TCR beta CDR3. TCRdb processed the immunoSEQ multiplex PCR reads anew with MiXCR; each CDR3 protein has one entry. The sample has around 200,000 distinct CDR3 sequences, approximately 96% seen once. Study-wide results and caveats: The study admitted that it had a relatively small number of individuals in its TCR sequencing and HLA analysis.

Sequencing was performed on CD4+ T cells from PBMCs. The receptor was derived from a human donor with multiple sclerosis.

CDR3 region: CSVAQGAANEKLFF. The CDR3 bases are TGCAGCGTGGCGCAGGGGGCAGCGAATGAAAAACTGTTTTTT. The chain uses TRBV29-1 and TRBJ1-4; 8 nucleotides line up with TRBD1. The CDR3 covers 14 residues. The germline V gene has CDR1 SQVTM and CDR2 ANQGSEA. V lost 6 bases and J lost 5; bases outside the gene matches: 8.